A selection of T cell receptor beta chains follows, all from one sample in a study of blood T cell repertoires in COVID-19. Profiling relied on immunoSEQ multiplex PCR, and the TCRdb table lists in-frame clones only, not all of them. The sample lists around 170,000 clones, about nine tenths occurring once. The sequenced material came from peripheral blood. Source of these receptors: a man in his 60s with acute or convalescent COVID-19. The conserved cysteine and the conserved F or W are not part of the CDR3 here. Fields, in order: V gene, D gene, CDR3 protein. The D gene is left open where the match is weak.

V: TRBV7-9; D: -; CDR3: ASSFLRGGTDTQY
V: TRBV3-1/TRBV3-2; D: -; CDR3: ASSHPSGGGADTIY
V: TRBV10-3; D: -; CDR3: AARPGSASTDTQY
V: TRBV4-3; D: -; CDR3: ASSPTATGGAYEQY
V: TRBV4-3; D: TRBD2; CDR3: ASSQGLTSGRWGSTDTQY
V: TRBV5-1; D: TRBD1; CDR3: ASSLTGGIEAF
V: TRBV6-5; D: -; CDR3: ASSYSFATNEKLF
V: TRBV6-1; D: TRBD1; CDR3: ASSEAYSQGAPNYGYT
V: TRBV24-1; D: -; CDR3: ATSDDPGKSDEQF
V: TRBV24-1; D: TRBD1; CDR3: ATSDTGTGEKLF
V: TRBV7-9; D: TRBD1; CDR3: ASSERGRNQETQY
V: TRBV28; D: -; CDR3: ASSFGGSQETQY
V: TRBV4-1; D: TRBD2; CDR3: ASSATSGGPPQNQETQY
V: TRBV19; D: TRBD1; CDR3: ASMTGGNFVNTEAF
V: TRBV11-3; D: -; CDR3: ASSSWGGAADTQY
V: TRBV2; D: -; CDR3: ASADFVTQY
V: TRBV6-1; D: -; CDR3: ASSESREAFEAVKLF
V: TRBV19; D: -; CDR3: ASSTLLEAF
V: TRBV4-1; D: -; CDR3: ASSQDPGGKTYEQY
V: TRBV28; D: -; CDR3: ASSFRNTEAF
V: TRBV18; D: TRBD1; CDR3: ASSSQQGELNEQF